This T cell receptor beta chain emerged from a study of T cell clones after liver transplantation. The wider study: TCRbeta sequencing after a pre-transplant mixed lymphocyte reaction identified graft-donor-reactive clones, later tracked in post-transplant blood. Whole-study findings and limits: Graft donor-reactive T cells may have migrated into the graft rather than being deleted. In most of the 8 subjects, circulating graft-donor-reactive CD4 TCRbeta sequences fell significantly after transplant.

Trimming left V 0 bases short and J 3 bases short, with 9 bases between. Germline CDR1 is SGHNT and CDR2 is YYREEE (reference sequence). The CDR3 length is 14 residues. TCRdb's copy holds only in-frame clones and misses some; the assay was immunoSEQ multiplex PCR. Among tens of thousands of clones listed, about 80% were seen once. Comments on this clone: The antigen is not known.

The source is a human patient who received a liver transplant. Some T cells here may be from the graft donor. Here the sequenced sample was CD4+ T cells from blood, taken 12 months after liver transplant. The chain recombines TRBV5-4 with TRBJ1-2; D is undetermined. CDR3 nucleotides: TGTGCCAGCAGCTTGGGGCCGTACGACTATGGCTACACCTTC. Protein sequence: CASSLGPYDYGYTF.